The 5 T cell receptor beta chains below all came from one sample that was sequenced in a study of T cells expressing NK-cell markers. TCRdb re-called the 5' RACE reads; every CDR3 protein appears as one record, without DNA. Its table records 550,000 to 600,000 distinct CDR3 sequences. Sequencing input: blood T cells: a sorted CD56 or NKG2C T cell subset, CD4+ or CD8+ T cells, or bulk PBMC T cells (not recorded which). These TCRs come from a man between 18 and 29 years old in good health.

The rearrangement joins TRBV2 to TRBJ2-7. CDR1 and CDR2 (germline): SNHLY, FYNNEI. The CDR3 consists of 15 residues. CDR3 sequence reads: CASSEGREGGYEQYF.

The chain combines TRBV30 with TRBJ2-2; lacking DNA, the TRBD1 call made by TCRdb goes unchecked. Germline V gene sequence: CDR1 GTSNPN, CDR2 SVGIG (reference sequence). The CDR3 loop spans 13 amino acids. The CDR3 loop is CAWSGTGAGELFF.

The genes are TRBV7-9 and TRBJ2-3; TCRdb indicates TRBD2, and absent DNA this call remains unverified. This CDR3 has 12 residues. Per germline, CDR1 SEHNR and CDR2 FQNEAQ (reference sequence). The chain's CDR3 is CASSLGANPQYF.

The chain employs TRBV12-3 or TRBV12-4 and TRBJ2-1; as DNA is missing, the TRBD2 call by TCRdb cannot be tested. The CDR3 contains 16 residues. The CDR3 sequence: CASSQRGSLPFNEQFF.

The CDR3 reads CASTGVNTGELFF. J is TRBJ2-2 and V is TRBV7-8; the D gene TCRdb calls, TRBD1, cannot be checked with no DNA. CDR1 SGHVS and CDR2 FQNEAQ come from the germline V gene. The CDR3 totals 13 residues.